The TCR beta chain under discussion was sequenced for a study of beta chain features in type 1 diabetes. This CDR3 region has 14 residues. Trimming cost V 6 bases and J 5 bases; bases outside gene matches: 6. Germline CDR1 and CDR2: MDHEN and SYDVKM. Study observations and caveats: More deletions and fewer insertions at VDJ junctions were found in patients with type 1 diabetes. Within each of all four CD4+ subsets, Type 1 diabetes patients had TCRB CDR3s that were moderately but significantly shorter.

This clone has just one count. The antigen remains undetermined. Expressed TCRB transcripts were sequenced after all isolated RNA was converted to cDNA. The data were produced by immunoSEQ multiplex PCR, yet TCRdb's version contains in-frame clones alone and is incomplete. The sample has about 150,000 clones; roughly 50% are singletons. The sequenced sample consisted of Tregs from blood. The chain uses TRBV28 and TRBJ1-5, with 8 bases fitting TRBD1. This TCR was sampled from a man between 18 and 35 years old in good health. The CDR3 loop is CASRHRGGDQPQHF. In nucleotides, the CDR3 is TGTGCCAGCAGACACAGGGGGGGCGATCAGCCCCAGCATTTT. Drawing the rest from reference TRBV28 and TRBJ1-5, the complete variable domain is DVKVTQSSRYLVKRTGEKVFLECVQDMDHENMFWYRQDPGLGLRLIYFSYDVKMKEKGDIPEGYSVSREKKERFSLILESASTNQTSMYLCASRHRGGDQPQHFGDGTRLSIL.